This T cell receptor (beta chain) came from a study of cytotoxic CD8 clonotypes in ibrutinib-treated CLL. The study, taken as a whole, reports: There were few public clonotypes, and on treatment they contracted or stayed stable.

PBMCs were cryopreserved, and roughly 2 micrograms of genomic DNA from them went into TCR beta libraries. Produced via immunoSEQ multiplex PCR; TCRdb's table is partial and in-frame only. The repertoire holds 45,000 to 60,000 clones, with 56% as singletons. Concerning this clone itself: Its target is not known.

Trimming removed 0 bases from V and 2 bases from J, with 13 bases in between. CDR3 length equals 16 residues. Per germline, CDR1 MGHRA and CDR2 YSYEKL. The sequence was collected from a human donor with chronic lymphocytic leukemia. Sequenced here: PBMCs, sampled after 24 months of ibrutinib treatment. The rearrangement uses TRBV4-1 and TRBJ2-5, with D perhaps given as TRBD1 or TRBD2 (5 bases each). As DNA, the CDR3 is TGCGCCAGCAGCCAAGATCTCGGGGCAGGGCAAGAGACCCAGTACTTC. Protein product: CASSQDLGAGQETQYF.